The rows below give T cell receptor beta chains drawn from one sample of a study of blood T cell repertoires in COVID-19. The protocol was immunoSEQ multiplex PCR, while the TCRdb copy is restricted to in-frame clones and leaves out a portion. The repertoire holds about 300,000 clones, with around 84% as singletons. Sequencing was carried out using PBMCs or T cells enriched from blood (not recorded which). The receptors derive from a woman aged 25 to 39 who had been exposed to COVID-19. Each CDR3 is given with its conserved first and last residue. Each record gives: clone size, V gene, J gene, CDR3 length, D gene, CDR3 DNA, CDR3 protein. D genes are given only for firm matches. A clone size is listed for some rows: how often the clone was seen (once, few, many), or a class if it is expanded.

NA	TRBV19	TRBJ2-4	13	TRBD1	TGTGCCAGTAGCCCGACAGGGACCAACATTCAGTACTTC	CASSPTGTNIQYF
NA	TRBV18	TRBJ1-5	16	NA	TGTGCCAGCTCACCATTTTCGCCAGATAGCAATCAGCCCCAGCATTTT	CASSPFSPDSNQPQHF
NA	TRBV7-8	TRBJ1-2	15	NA	TGTGCCAGCAGCTTAATGGGGGCGCTGGACTATGGCTACACCTTC	CASSLMGALDYGYTF
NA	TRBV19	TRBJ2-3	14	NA	TGTGCCAGTAGTATCCAGGGACACACAGATACGCAGTATTTT	CASSIQGHTDTQYF
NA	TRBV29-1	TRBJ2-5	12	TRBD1	TGCAGCGTTGATAGGGGGCGAGAGACCCAGTACTTC	CSVDRGRETQYF
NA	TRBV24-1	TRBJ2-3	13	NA	TGTGCCACCAGTGACAGGGAAACAGATACGCAGTATTTT	CATSDRETDTQYF
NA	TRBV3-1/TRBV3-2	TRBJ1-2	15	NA	TGTGCCAGCAGCCAAGATCAGGGGTCCTCCTATGGCTACACCTTC	CASSQDQGSSYGYTF
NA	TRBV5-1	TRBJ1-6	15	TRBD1	TGCGCCAGCAGCTTGGCCGGGACAGAGGCATCACCCCTCCACTTT	CASSLAGTEASPLHF
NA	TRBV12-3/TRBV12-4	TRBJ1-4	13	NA	TGTGCCAGCAGTTTAAGGGGTAATGAAAAACTGTTTTTT	CASSLRGNEKLFF
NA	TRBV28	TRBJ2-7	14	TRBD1	TGTGCCAGCAGTCTCCATCCGACAGGGCTCGAGCAGTACTTC	CASSLHPTGLEQYF
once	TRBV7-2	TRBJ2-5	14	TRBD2	TGTGCCAGCAGCCCCGCGGGGGTACAAGAGACCCAGTACTTC	CASSPAGVQETQYF
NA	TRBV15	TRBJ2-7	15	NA	TGTGCCACCAGCAGACCTCCTACCCTCTCCTACGAGCAGTACTTC	CATSRPPTLSYEQYF
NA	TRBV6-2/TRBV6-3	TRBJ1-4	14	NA	TGTGCCAGCAGTCCCAGGGCAACTAATGAAAAACTGTTTTTT	CASSPRATNEKLFF
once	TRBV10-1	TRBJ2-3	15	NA	TGCGCCAGCAGTGAGTCGGCTACCCGAGGAGATACGCAGTATTTT	CASSESATRGDTQYF
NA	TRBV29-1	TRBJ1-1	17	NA	TGCAGCGTACAAACCATCTCAGGGAGGACTAAGAACACTGAAGCTTTCTTT	CSVQTISGRTKNTEAFF
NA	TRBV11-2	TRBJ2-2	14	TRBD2	TGTGCCAGCAGCTTCGGGACTAGCACCGGGGAGCTGTTTTTT	CASSFGTSTGELFF
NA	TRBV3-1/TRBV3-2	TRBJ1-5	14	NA	TGTGCCAGCAGCCAAGATCAGGTTGGGCAGCCCCAGCATTTT	CASSQDQVGQPQHF
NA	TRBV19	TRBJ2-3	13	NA	TGTGCCAGTAGTCGACAAGATCCAGATACGCAGTATTTT	CASSRQDPDTQYF
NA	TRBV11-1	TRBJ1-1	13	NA	TGTGCCAGCAGCTTAGTGGGGGGAACTGAAGCTTTCTTT	CASSLVGGTEAFF
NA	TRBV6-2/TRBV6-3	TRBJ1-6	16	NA	TGTGCCAGCAGTCCCCTTGTGTGGGGCAATAATTCACCCCTCCACTTT	CASSPLVWGNNSPLHF
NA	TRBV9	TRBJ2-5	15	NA	TGTGCCAGCAGCGTAGTGCCAGGGGACCAAGAGACCCAGTACTTC	CASSVVPGDQETQYF
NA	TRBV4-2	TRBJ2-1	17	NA	TGTGCCAGCAGCCAAGAAACCCCCCTGAGCTCCTACAATGAGCAGTTCTTC	CASSQETPLSSYNEQFF
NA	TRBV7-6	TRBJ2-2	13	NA	TGTGCCAGCAGCTTCAACTTGGCCGGGGAGCTGTTTTTT	CASSFNLAGELFF
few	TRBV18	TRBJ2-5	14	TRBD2	TGTGCCAGCTCACCACCCCGGGGGGTAGAGACCCAGTACTTC	CASSPPRGVETQYF
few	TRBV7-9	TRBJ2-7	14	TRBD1	TGTGCCAGCAGCCGACAGGGGATGACCTACGAGCAGTACTTC	CASSRQGMTYEQYF
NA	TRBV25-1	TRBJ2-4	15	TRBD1	TGTGCCAGCAGTGATTCCCAGGGGGACAAAAACATTCAGTACTTC	CASSDSQGDKNIQYF
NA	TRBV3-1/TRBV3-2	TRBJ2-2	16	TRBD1	TGTGCCAGCAGCCAAGGAACGACAGGGTCCACCGGGGAGCTGTTTTTT	CASSQGTTGSTGELFF
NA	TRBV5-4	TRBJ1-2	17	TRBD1	TGTGCCAGCAGCCAACCCAAGGGGGCCCCCGACCCCTATGGCTACACCTTC	CASSQPKGAPDPYGYTF
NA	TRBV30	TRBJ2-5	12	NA	TGTGCCTGGGGACGTTACCAAGAGACCCAGTACTTC	CAWGRYQETQYF
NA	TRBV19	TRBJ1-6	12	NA	TGTGCCAGTAGTATACTAAATTCACCCCTCCACTTT	CASSILNSPLHF
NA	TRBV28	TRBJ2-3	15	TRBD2	TGTGCCAGCAGAATAGGGACTAGCGTCACAGATACGCAGTATTTT	CASRIGTSVTDTQYF
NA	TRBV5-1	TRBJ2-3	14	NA	TGCGCCAGCAGCTTGGTTCTGTCCACAGATACGCAGTATTTT	CASSLVLSTDTQYF
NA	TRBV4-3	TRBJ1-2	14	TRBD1	TGCGCCAGCAGCCAAGATGAGGGGGCGGACGGCTACACCTTC	CASSQDEGADGYTF
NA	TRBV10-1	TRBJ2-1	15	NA	TGCGCCAGCAGTGAGTTAGGACAGGGAGGGAATGAGCAGTTCTTC	CASSELGQGGNEQFF
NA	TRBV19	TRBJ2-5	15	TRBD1	TGTGCCAGTAGTATCGGGACAGCGGCGGGAGAGACCCAGTACTTC	CASSIGTAAGETQYF
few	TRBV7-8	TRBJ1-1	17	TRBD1	TGTGCCAGCAGAGCCGGGACAGGGAGAAGTCGGGACACTGAAGCTTTCTTT	CASRAGTGRSRDTEAFF
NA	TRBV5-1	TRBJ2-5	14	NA	TGCGCCAGCAGCACGGGGACTTACCAAGAGACCCAGTACTTC	CASSTGTYQETQYF